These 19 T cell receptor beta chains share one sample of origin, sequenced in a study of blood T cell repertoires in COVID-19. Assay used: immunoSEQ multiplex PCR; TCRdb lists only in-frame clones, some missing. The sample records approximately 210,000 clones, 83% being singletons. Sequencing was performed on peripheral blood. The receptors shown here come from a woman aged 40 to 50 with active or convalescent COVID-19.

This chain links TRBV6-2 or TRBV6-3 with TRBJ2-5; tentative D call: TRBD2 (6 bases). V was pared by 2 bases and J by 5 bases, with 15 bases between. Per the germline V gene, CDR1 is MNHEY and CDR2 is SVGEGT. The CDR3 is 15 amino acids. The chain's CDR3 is CASSYGLALGETQYF. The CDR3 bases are TGTGCCAGCAGTTACGGGCTAGCGTTGGGGGAGACCCAGTACTTC.

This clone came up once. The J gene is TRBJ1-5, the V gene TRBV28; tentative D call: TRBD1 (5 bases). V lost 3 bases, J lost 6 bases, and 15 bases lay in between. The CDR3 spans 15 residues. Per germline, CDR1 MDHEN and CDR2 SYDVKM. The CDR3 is CASSFRGKLSQPQHF. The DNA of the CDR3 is TGTGCCAGCAGTTTTCGGGGGAAGTTAAGTCAGCCCCAGCATTTT. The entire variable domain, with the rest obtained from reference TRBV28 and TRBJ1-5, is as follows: DVKVTQSSRYLVKRTGEKVFLECVQDMDHENMFWYRQDPGLGLRLIYFSYDVKMKEKGDIPEGYSVSREKKERFSLILESASTNQTSMYLCASSFRGKLSQPQHFGDGTRLSIL.

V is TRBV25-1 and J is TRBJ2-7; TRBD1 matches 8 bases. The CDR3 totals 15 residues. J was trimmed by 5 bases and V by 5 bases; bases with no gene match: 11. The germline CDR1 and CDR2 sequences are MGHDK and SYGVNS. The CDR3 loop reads CASSPATGELHEQYF. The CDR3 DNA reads TGTGCCAGCAGTCCAGCGACAGGGGAACTCCACGAGCAGTACTTC.

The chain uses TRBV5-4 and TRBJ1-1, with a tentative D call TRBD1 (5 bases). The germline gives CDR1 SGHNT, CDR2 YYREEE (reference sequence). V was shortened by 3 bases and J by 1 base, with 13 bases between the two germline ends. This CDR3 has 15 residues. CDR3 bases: TGTGCCAGCAGCTCGGGTACGGGGGGGAACACTGAAGCTTTCTTT. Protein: CASSSGTGGNTEAFF. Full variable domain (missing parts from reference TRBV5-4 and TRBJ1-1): ETGVTQSPTHLIKTRGQQVTLRCSSQSGHNTVSWYQQALGQGPQFIFQYYREEENGRGNFPPRFSGLQFPNYSSELNVNALELDDSALYLCASSSGTGGNTEAFFGQGTRLTVV.

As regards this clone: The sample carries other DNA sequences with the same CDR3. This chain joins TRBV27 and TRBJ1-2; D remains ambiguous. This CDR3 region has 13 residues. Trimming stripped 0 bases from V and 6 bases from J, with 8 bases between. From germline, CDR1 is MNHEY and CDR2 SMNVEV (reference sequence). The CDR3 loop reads CASSLSAGDGYTF. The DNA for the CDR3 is TGTGCCAGCAGTTTATCGGCGGGAGATGGCTACACCTTC.

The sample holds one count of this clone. CDR3 nucleotides: TGTGCCAGCAGCAGCGTCTCGGGATCGGATGAAGCTTTCTTT. Translated, it gives CASSSVSGSDEAFF. V is TRBV5-6 and J is TRBJ1-1; D is ambiguous. V lost 4 bases and J lost 7, with 17 bases in between. Germline V gene sequence: CDR1 SGHDT, CDR2 YYEEEE. This CDR3 has 14 residues.

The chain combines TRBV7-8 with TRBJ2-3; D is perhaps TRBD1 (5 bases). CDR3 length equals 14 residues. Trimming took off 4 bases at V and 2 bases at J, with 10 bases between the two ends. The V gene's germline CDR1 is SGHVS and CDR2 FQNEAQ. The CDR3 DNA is TGTGCCAGCAGCTCAAGGACACCCACAGATACGCAGTATTTT. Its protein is CASSSRTPTDTQYF. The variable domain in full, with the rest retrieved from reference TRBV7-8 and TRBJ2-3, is GAGVSQSPRYKVAKRGQDVALRCDPISGHVSLFWYQQALGQGPEFLTYFQNEAQLDKSGLPSDRFFAERPEGSVSTLKIQRTQQEDSAVYLCASSSRTPTDTQYFGPGTRLTVL.

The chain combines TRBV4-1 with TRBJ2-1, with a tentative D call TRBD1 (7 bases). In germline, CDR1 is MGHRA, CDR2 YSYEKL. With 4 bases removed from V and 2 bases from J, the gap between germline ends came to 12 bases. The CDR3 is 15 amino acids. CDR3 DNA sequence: TGCGCCAGCAGCCCGAGCAGGGGGGCCTACAATGAGCAGTTCTTC. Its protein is CASSPSRGAYNEQFF.

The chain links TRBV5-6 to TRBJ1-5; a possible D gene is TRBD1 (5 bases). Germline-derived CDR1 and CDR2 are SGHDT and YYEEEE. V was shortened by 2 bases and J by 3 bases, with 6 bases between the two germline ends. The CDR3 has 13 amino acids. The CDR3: CASSFRVNQPQHF. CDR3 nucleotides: TGTGCCAGCAGCTTCAGGGTCAATCAGCCCCAGCATTTT.

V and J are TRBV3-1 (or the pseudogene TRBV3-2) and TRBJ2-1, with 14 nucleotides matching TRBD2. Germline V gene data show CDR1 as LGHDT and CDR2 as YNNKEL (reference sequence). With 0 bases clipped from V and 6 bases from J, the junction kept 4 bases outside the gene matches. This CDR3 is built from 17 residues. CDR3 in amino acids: CASSQDLTSGGANEQFF. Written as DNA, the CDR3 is TGTGCCAGCAGCCAAGATCTGACTAGCGGGGGGGCCAATGAGCAGTTCTTC.

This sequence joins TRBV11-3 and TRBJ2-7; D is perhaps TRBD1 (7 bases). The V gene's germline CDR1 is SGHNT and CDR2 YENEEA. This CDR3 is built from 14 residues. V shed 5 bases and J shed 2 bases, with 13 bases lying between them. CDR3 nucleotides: TGTGCCAGCAGCCAGGGGGGTTGGACCTACGAGCAGTACTTC. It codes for CASSQGGWTYEQYF.

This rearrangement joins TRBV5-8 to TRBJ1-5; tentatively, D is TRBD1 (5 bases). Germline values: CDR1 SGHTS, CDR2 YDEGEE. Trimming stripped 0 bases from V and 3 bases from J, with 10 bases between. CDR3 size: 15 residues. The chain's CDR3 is CASSLGDRDNQPQHF. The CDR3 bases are TGTGCCAGCAGCTTGGGAGACAGAGACAATCAGCCCCAGCATTTT.

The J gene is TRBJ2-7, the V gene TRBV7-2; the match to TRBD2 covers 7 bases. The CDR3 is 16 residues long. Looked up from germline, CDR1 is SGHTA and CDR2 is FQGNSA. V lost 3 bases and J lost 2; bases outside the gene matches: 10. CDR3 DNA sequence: TGTGCCAGCAGCTTCTCGGGAGGACTGCTTCCCTACGAGCAGTACTTC. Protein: CASSFSGGLLPYEQYF.

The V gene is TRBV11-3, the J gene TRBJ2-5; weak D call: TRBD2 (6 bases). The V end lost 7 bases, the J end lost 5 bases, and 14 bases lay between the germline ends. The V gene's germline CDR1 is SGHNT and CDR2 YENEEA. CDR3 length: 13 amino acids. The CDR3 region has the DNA TGTGCCAGCACCGGGGGATTTTTGGAGACCCAGTACTTC. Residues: CASTGGFLETQYF. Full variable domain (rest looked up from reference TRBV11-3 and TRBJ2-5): EAGVVQSPRYKIIEKKQPVAFWCNPISGHNTLYWYLQNLGQGPELLIRYENEEAVDDSQLPKDRFSAERLKGVDSTLKIQPAELGDSAVYLCASTGGFLETQYFGPGTRLLVL.

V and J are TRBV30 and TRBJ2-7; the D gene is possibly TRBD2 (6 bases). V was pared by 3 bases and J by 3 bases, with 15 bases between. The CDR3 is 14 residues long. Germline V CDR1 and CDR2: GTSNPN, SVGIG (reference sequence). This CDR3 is CAWRAITGGYEQYF. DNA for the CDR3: TGTGCCTGGAGAGCTATAACCGGGGGCTACGAGCAGTACTTC. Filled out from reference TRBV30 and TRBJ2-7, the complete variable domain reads SQTIHQWPATLVQPVGSPLSLECTVEGTSNPNLYWYRQAAGRGLQLLFYSVGIGQISSEVPQNLSASRPQDRQFILSSKKLLLSDSGFYLCAWRAITGGYEQYFGPGTRLTVT.

Written as DNA, the CDR3 is TGTGCCAGTAGTATTCCCTCGAGGATTTCCTTCAATCAGCCCCAGCATTTT. Protein product: CASSIPSRISFNQPQHF. The chain is built from TRBV19 and TRBJ1-5; D unresolved. Germline V gene sequence: CDR1 LNHDA, CDR2 SQIVND (reference sequence). This CDR3 spans 17 amino acids. Between the trimmed V and J ends, which lost 3 bases and 3 bases, there was a span of 18 bases.

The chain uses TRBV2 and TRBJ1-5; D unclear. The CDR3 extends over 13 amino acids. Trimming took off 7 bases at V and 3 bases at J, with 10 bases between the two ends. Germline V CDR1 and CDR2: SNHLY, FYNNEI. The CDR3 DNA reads TGTGCCAGCAAAGGCAGGTTCAATCAGCCCCAGCATTTT. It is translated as CASKGRFNQPQHF. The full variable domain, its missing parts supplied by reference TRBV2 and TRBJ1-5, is EPEVTQTPSHQVTQMGQEVILRCVPISNHLYFYWYRQILGQKVEFLVSFYNNEISEKSEIFDDQFSVERPDGSNFTLKIRSTKLEDSAMYFCASKGRFNQPQHFGDGTRLSIL.

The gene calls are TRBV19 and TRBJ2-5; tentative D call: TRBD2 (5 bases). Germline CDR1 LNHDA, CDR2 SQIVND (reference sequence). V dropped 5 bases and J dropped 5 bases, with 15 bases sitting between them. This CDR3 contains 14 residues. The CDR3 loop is CASSPIPGVETQYF. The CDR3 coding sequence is TGTGCCAGTAGTCCAATCCCCGGGGTTGAGACCCAGTACTTC.

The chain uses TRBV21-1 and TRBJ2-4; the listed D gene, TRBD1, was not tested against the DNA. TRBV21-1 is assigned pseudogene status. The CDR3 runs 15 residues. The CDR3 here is CASSKKPGAKNIQYF. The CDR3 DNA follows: TGTGCCAGCAGCAAAAAACCAGGAGCCAAAAACATTCAGTACTTC.